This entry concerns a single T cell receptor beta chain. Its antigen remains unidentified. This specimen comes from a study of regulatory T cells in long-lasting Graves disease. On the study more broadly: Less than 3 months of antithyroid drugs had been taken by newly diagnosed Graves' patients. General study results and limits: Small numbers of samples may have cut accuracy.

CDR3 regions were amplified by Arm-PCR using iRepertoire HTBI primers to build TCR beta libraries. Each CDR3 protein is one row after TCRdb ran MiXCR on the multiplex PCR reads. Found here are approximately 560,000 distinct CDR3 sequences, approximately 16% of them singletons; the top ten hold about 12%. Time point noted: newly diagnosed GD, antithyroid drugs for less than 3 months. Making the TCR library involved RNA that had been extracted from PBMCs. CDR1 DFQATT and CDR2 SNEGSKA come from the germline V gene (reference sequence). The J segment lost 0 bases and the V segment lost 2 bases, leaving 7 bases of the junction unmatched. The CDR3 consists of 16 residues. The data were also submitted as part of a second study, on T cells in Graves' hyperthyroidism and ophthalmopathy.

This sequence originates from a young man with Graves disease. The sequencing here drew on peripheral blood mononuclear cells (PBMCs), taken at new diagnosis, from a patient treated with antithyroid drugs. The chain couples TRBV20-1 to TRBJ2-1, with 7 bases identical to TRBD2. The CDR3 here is CSARTTSGGSYNEQFF. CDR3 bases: TGCAGTGCTAGAACGACCTCGGGGGGCTCCTACAATGAGCAGTTCTTC.